Presented here are 29 T cell receptor beta chains from one specimen sequenced in a study of OX40 agonist ivuxolimab in advanced cancers. TCRdb's table, derived via immunoSEQ multiplex PCR, lists solely in-frame clones and lacks some. Of tens of thousands of clones in the sample, approximately 81% were seen once. The input for sequencing was CD4+ or CD8+ T cells sorted from blood, taken in a trial of the OX40 agonist ivuxolimab. These receptors were obtained from an adult with an advanced solid tumor such as melanoma, head and neck, liver or kidney cancer.

This clone came up once. The same CDR3 also results from other DNA sequences found in this sample. The chain couples TRBV18 to TRBJ1-5; D remains unclear. This CDR3 contains 14 residues. Deletions cut 6 bases from V and 3 bases from J, with 12 bases between. In germline, CDR1 is KGHSH, CDR2 LQKENI. The CDR3 protein is CASSPQQDNQPQHF. The CDR3, as DNA: TGTGCCAGCTCGCCCCAGCAGGACAATCAGCCCCAGCATTTT.

J is TRBJ1-4 and V is TRBV18; 7 bases agree with TRBD1. Trimming cost V 1 base and J 8 bases; bases outside gene matches: 1. The CDR3 is 13 amino acids. Germline-derived CDR1 and CDR2 are KGHSH and LQKENI. CDR3 bases: TGTGCCAGCTCACCACTACAGGGGGAAAAACTGTTTTTT. This encodes CASSPLQGEKLFF.

The chain is built from TRBV10-2 and TRBJ1-2; 9 bases line up with TRBD1. CDR3 length equals 14 residues. Unmatched junction bases numbered 1, after V lost 2 bases and J lost 3 bases. Germline CDR1 reads WSHSY; CDR2 reads SAAADI. CDR3 sequence reads: CASSEGQGYYGYTF. The CDR3 DNA is TGCGCCAGCAGTGAGGGACAGGGGTACTATGGCTACACCTTC.

The rearrangement joins TRBV18 to TRBJ1-2; the D gene is possibly TRBD1 (6 bases). Deletions cut 3 bases from V and 3 bases from J, with 20 bases between. Germline V CDR1 and CDR2: KGHSH, LQKENI. The CDR3 extends over 17 amino acids. DNA of the CDR3: TGTGCCAGCTCACCCCTGCAGGGGTCTCTAGGGGACTATGGCTACACCTTC. It codes for CASSPLQGSLGDYGYTF.

The chain employs TRBV19 and TRBJ1-5; tentative D call: TRBD1 (5 bases). The germline CDR1 and CDR2 sequences are LNHDA and SQIVND (reference sequence). This CDR3 region has 17 residues. Trimming cost V 7 bases and J 0 bases, with 19 bases left between them. Here the CDR3 DNA reads TGTGCCAGTACCGGTAGGGGCCGCGTATCTAGCAATCAGCCCCAGCATTTT. The encoded protein is CASTGRGRVSSNQPQHF.

V usage is TRBV9 and J usage is TRBJ1-2, with D perhaps TRBD1 (5 bases). Germline-derived CDR1 and CDR2 are SGDLS and YYNGEE. V lost 0 bases, J lost 5 bases, and 11 bases lay in between. This CDR3 region has 14 residues. CDR3 residues: CASSVALDSYGYTF. The CDR3 DNA sequence: TGTGCCAGCAGCGTAGCCCTCGACAGTTATGGCTACACCTTC.

This chain uses TRBV6-4 with TRBJ2-3, with TRBD1 matching over 9 bases. In germline, CDR1 is MRHNA, CDR2 SNTAGT. This CDR3 is 14 amino acids long. The J segment lost 3 bases and the V segment lost 8 bases, leaving 6 bases of the junction unmatched. DNA of the CDR3: TGTGCCAGCGCACAGGGGGCAGGGACAGATACGCAGTATTTT. Encoded protein: CASAQGAGTDTQYF.

This chain joins TRBV20-1 and TRBJ1-5, with D hard to call. The V gene lost 3 bases and the J gene lost 4 bases, with 4 bases spanning the gap. The germline V gene has CDR1 DFQATT and CDR2 SNEGSKA (reference sequence). This CDR3 comprises 11 residues. CDR3 sequence: CSASRNQPQHF. In DNA form, the CDR3 reads TGCAGTGCTAGCCGGAATCAGCCCCAGCATTTT.

This chain joins TRBV10-3 and TRBJ1-2; D gene uncertain. In germline, CDR1 is ENHRY, CDR2 SYGVKD. The CDR3 runs to 12 residues. Trimming stripped 6 bases from V and 5 bases from J, with 10 bases between. CDR3 DNA: TGTGCCATCAGCCCGGACGTTTATGGCTACACCTTC. Its protein product is CAISPDVYGYTF.

This clone was observed a handful of times. The V call is TRBV4-3, the J call TRBJ1-5; unclear D gene. From germline, CDR1 is LGHNA and CDR2 YSLEER. V lost 1 base, J lost 7 bases, and 8 bases lay in between. There are 13 residues in the CDR3. The CDR3 here is CASSQATDQPQHF. DNA for the CDR3: TGCGCCAGCAGCCAAGCCACAGACCAGCCCCAGCATTTT.

V and J are TRBV11-3 and TRBJ2-2; weak D call: TRBD1 (5 bases). The germline V gene encodes CDR1 SGHNT and CDR2 YENEEA. The V gene lost 0 bases and the J gene lost 4 bases, with 9 bases spanning the gap. The CDR3 spans 15 residues. The chain's CDR3 is CASSLDGRVTGELFF. The DNA of the CDR3 is TGTGCCAGCAGCTTAGATGGCAGGGTCACCGGGGAGCTGTTTTTT. The full variable domain, in which reference TRBV11-3 and TRBJ2-2 provide the parts outside the CDR3, is EAGVVQSPRYKIIEKKQPVAFWCNPISGHNTLYWYLQNLGQGPELLIRYENEEAVDDSQLPKDRFSAERLKGVDSTLKIQPAELGDSAVYLCASSLDGRVTGELFFGEGSRLTVL.

This chain joins TRBV18 and TRBJ2-3; D is possibly TRBD1 (6 bases). Between the trimmed V and J ends, which lost 1 base and 6 bases, there was a span of 14 bases. The CDR3 is 15 amino acids. Germline CDR1 KGHSH, CDR2 LQKENI. CDR3 amino acids: CASSPQGDGRDTQYF. The CDR3 DNA reads TGTGCCAGCTCACCACAGGGGGACGGTCGGGATACGCAGTATTTT.

The chain couples TRBV28 to TRBJ1-2; 8 bases fit TRBD1. Losses at the gene ends were 5 bases for V and 0 bases for J; bases not matched to a gene: 5. Looked up from germline, CDR1 is MDHEN and CDR2 is SYDVKM. CDR3 length equals 15 residues. This CDR3 is CASSAGQVANYGYTF. CDR3 coding DNA: TGTGCCAGCAGTGCGGGACAGGTCGCTAACTATGGCTACACCTTC.

The J gene is TRBJ2-5, the V gene TRBV4-3, with 8 bases fitting TRBD1. CDR1 is LGHNA and CDR2 is YSLEER in the germline V gene. V lost 4 bases, J lost 3 bases, and 4 bases stayed unmatched. The CDR3 is 14 residues long. The CDR3 loop is CASSRTDREETQYF. The CDR3 coding sequence is TGCGCCAGCAGCCGGACGGACAGGGAAGAGACCCAGTACTTC.

The chain is built from TRBV9 and TRBJ1-4; TRBD1 might be the D (5 bases). The V gene lost 5 bases and the J gene lost 8 bases, with 19 bases spanning the gap. This CDR3 spans 15 amino acids. The germline gives CDR1 SGDLS, CDR2 YYNGEE. CDR3 sequence: CASSTGRDRSEKLFF. Written as DNA, the CDR3 is TGTGCCAGCAGTACCGGAAGAGACAGAAGCGAAAAACTGTTTTTT.

The chain is built from TRBV19 and TRBJ1-2; D uncertain. This CDR3 has 11 amino acids. Germline lookup yields CDR1 LNHDA and CDR2 SQIVND (reference sequence). Between the trimmed V and J ends, which lost 4 bases and 4 bases, there was a span of 4 bases. This chain's CDR3 is CASSKSYGYTF. The DNA for the CDR3 is TGTGCCAGTAGTAAGTCCTATGGCTACACCTTC.

The chain is built from TRBV5-1 and TRBJ2-5; D not resolved. This CDR3 comprises 11 residues. Germline CDR1 and CDR2: SGHRS and YFSETQ. Trimming removed 0 bases from V and 4 bases from J, with 1 base in between. The CDR3: CASSLAETQYF. For the CDR3, the DNA is TGCGCCAGCAGCTTGGCAGAGACCCAGTACTTC. Filled out from reference TRBV5-1 and TRBJ2-5, the complete variable domain reads KAGVTQTPRYLIKTRGQQVTLSCSPISGHRSVSWYQQTPGQGLQFLFEYFSETQRNKGNFPGRFSGRQFSNSRSEMNVSTLELGDSALYLCASSLAETQYFGPGTRLLVL.

The count of this clone is one. The chain couples TRBV14 to TRBJ1-6; D is uncertain. This CDR3 has 14 amino acids. Germline loops: CDR1 SGHDN, CDR2 FVKESK. V lost 6 bases, J lost 7 bases, and 13 bases lay in between. CDR3 DNA: TGTGCCAGCAGTCCCAGGACGGTAAATTCACCCCTCCACTTT. Residues: CASSPRTVNSPLHF.

This clone has only a few counts. The chain is built from TRBV7-2 and TRBJ1-1, with D unresolved. The length of the CDR3 is 14 residues. Trimming pared 5 bases from V and 0 bases from J, leaving 10 bases between. Germline V gene data show CDR1 as SGHTA and CDR2 as FQGNSA. The CDR3 sequence: CASSRQAMNTEAFF. In DNA, the CDR3 is TGTGCCAGCAGCCGTCAGGCAATGAACACTGAAGCTTTCTTT.

J is TRBJ1-5 and V is TRBV7-9; 8 bases fit TRBD1. Trimming cost V 3 bases and J 7 bases; bases outside gene matches: 5. This CDR3 has 14 residues. Germline V gene data show CDR1 as SEHNR and CDR2 as FQNEAQ (reference sequence). CDR3 residues: CASSLRTGQQPQHF. CDR3 sequence (DNA): TGTGCCAGCAGCTTGCGGACAGGGCAACAGCCCCAGCATTTT.

The V gene is TRBV10-3, the J gene TRBJ1-5; D gene unclear. CDR1 and CDR2 from the germline V gene are ENHRY and SYGVKD. The V gene lost 4 bases and the J gene lost 0 bases, with 7 bases spanning the gap. This CDR3 is 14 amino acids long. CDR3 nucleotides: TGTGCCATCAGTGGCGCGGATAGCAATCAGCCCCAGCATTTT. The encoded protein is CAISGADSNQPQHF.

The V and J genes are TRBV6-1 and TRBJ1-3, with TRBD1 identical over 8 bases. The CDR3 totals 17 residues. Germline CDR1 is MNHNS and CDR2 is SASEGT. V lost 3 bases and J lost 1; bases outside the gene matches: 8. The CDR3 region has the DNA TGTGCCAGCAGTGACCGGACAGGGTGGGGTTCTGGAAACACCATATATTTT. It specifies CASSDRTGWGSGNTIYF.

The chain combines TRBV19 with TRBJ1-6; D gene ambiguous. Trimming took off 2 bases at V and 6 bases at J, with 11 bases between the two ends. The CDR3 is 15 residues long. The germline gives CDR1 LNHDA, CDR2 SQIVND (reference sequence). The CDR3 DNA reads as TGTGCCAGTAGTATAACCGGGGATGGTAATTCACCCCTCCACTTT. It encodes CASSITGDGNSPLHF.

This chain uses TRBV28 with TRBJ1-2, with D possibly TRBD1 on 6 matching bases. CDR3 length: 14 residues. Germline V gene sequence: CDR1 MDHEN, CDR2 SYDVKM. V was clipped by 7 bases and J by 8 bases, with 20 bases between them. The CDR3 region is CASNFARGARGYTF. Here the CDR3 DNA reads TGTGCCAGCAACTTCGCCAGGGGCGCGCGGGGCTACACCTTC.

The V and J genes are TRBV10-3 and TRBJ1-6, with a tentative D call TRBD1 (5 bases). Germline loops: CDR1 ENHRY, CDR2 SYGVKD. V lost 6 bases to trimming and J lost 4 bases, with 10 bases between them. The CDR3 runs 14 residues. CDR3 sequence: CAIRGDSYNSPLHF. In DNA, the CDR3 is TGTGCCATCAGGGGAGACAGTTATAATTCACCCCTCCACTTT.

The chain uses TRBV7-2 and TRBJ1-2, with TRBD1 as a possible D gene (5 bases). Trimming took off 2 bases at V and 7 bases at J, with 11 bases between the two ends. Looked up from germline, CDR1 is SGHTA and CDR2 is FQGNSA. The CDR3 is 13 amino acids. CDR3: CASSLSQGGGYTF. The CDR3 DNA reads as TGTGCCAGCAGCTTAAGTCAGGGCGGTGGCTACACCTTC.

The chain links TRBV6-5 to TRBJ2-6; D is uncertain. The germline gives CDR1 MNHEY, CDR2 SVGAGI. CDR3 size: 15 residues. Trimming took off 6 bases at V and 0 bases at J, with 9 bases between the two ends. CDR3 DNA: TGTGCCAGCAGCTTCGCTGGCTCTGGGGCCAACGTCCTGACTTTC. It specifies CASSFAGSGANVLTF.

The chain carries TRBV18 and TRBJ2-7, with TRBD1 identical over 11 bases. This CDR3 region has 15 residues. The ends lost 3 bases at V and 4 bases at J; junction bases unmatched: 5. Germline values: CDR1 KGHSH, CDR2 LQKENI. Here the CDR3 reads CASSPGTGGLYEQYV. CDR3 in DNA: TGTGCCAGCTCACCCGGGACAGGGGGGTTATACGAGCAGTACGTC.

The chain recombines TRBV2 with TRBJ2-1; 8 positions match TRBD2. This CDR3 has 15 amino acids. Germline V gene sequence: CDR1 SNHLY, CDR2 FYNNEI. V trimming: 4 bases; J trimming: 7 bases; junction bases outside the gene matches: 9. CDR3 nucleotides: TGTGCCAGCAGTGGAATTAGCGGGGTAGGAAATGAGCAGTTCTTC. Encoded protein: CASSGISGVGNEQFF.